This T cell receptor beta chain comes out of a study of chemoradiotherapy in HPV16-positive cancers. Study details: Candidate HPV-specific T-cell clones and common TCR motifs came from functional assays in a couple of HPV16-positive patients.

Repertoires were sampled repeatedly during chemoradiotherapy. Study-level findings and limits: Candidate HPV-specific clones and E7-related TCR motifs grew in tumor during treatment. HPV-responsive T-cell expansion during chemoradiotherapy was linked to improved recurrence-free survival in HPV16-positive patients.

TCRdb keeps only in-frame clones here, not all; method: immunoSEQ multiplex PCR. The table includes 9,500 to 15,000 clones, 80% to 90% detected once. This CDR3 region has 14 residues. Germline loops: CDR1 LNHDA, CDR2 SQIVND (reference sequence). The V segment lost 9 bases and the J segment 4 bases; nucleotides outside the gene matches: 11. On this clone: The antigen is unknown.

This clonotype was sampled from a human donor with HPV-associated anogenital cancer. The sequenced sample was blood, obtained from a patient who underwent chemoradiotherapy. The chain uses TRBV19 and TRBJ1-2; 7 nucleotides agree with TRBD1. The CDR3 here is CASRDRYEIYGYTF. CDR3 coding DNA: TGTGCCAGCCGGGACAGATACGAGATCTATGGCTACACCTTC.